This T cell receptor beta chain was identified in a study of blood T cell repertoires in COVID-19. The overall study: Collection of acute and convalescent COVID-19 samples took place in the United States, Italy and Spain. T cells, B-cell-depleted T cells, or PBMCs supplied cDNA or gDNA.

Seattle patients were enrolled while actively infected and followed longitudinally. The CDR3 runs to 14 residues. V lost 4 bases, J lost 1 base, and 5 bases stayed unmatched. The germline V gene has CDR1 GTSNPN and CDR2 SVGIG (reference sequence). Per the authors' pipeline: Estimation of nucleated cell counts relied on the amplification of reference gene primers. Clones were read by immunoSEQ multiplex PCR, and TCRdb kept only the in-frame ones, dropping some. V and J calls plus clone size are reproduced from that table; the DNA served to infer D and trimming. The table shows some 260,000 clones, with approximately 88% occurring only once.

Sample: peripheral blood. V and J are TRBV30 and TRBJ2-3; 7 positions agree with TRBD2. This receptor was taken from an older woman with COVID-19, enrolled during active disease. Here the CDR3 reads CAWTSGLGTDTQYF. For the CDR3, the DNA is TGTGCCTGGACTAGCGGCCTGGGCACAGATACGCAGTATTTT.